The entry below describes one TCR beta chain. This sample stems from a study of blood T cell repertoires in COVID-19. This table comes from immunoSEQ multiplex PCR, and its TCRdb copy is limited to in-frame clones, with some not included. This repertoire shows 80,000 to 90,000 clones, 87% found once; its top ten account for over 5%. This CDR3 region has 16 residues. The V gene end was trimmed by 1 base and the J gene end by 8 bases; junction bases not matched to a gene: 7. Germline CDR1 SGHDN, CDR2 FVKESK. The sample taken for sequencing was peripheral blood. This TCR was sampled from a man aged 55 to 69 with acute or convalescent COVID-19. This rearrangement joins TRBV14 to TRBJ2-1, with TRBD2 matching over 11 bases. The CDR3 nucleotides are TGTGCCAGCAGCCAAGTAGCGGGGGGGCTATCTGATGAGCAGTTCTTC. Protein sequence: CASSQVAGGLSDEQFF. The whole variable domain, remainder taken from reference TRBV14 and TRBJ2-1, is EAGVTQFPSHSVIEKGQTVTLRCDPISGHDNLYWYRRVMGKEIKFLLHFVKESKQDESGMPNNRFLAERTGGTYSTLKVQPAELEDSGVYFCASSQVAGGLSDEQFFGPGTRLTVL.